The 22 T cell receptor beta chains below were found in one sample sequenced in a study of TIL therapy for anti-PD-1-resistant metastatic lung cancer. The time point denotes: pre-treatment sample, taken before nivolumab and TIL therapy. This was the immunoSEQ v3 assay. Data came from immunoSEQ multiplex PCR; TCRdb stores just in-frame clones and leaves some out. The data show roughly 60,000 clones, with around 87% seen just once and about 2.5% held by the top ten. Here the sequenced sample was blood, taken at baseline. These TCRs come from a person aged 25 to 85 with non-small cell lung cancer.

V usage is TRBV27 and J usage is TRBJ2-3, with 14 bases lining up with TRBD2. J was trimmed by 4 bases and V by 6 bases; bases with no gene match: 3. Germline V lookup: CDR1 MNHEY, CDR2 SMNVEV (reference sequence). The CDR3 consists of 15 residues. The CDR3 sequence is CASRPGLAGADTQYF. The DNA for the CDR3 is TGTGCCAGCAGACCGGGACTAGCGGGAGCAGATACGCAGTATTTT.

Turning to this clone: Other DNA sequences within the sample encode an identical CDR3. The V call is TRBV6-5, the J call TRBJ1-4, with 8 bases lining up with TRBD1. This CDR3 is 13 amino acids long. Germline V gene sequence: CDR1 MNHEY, CDR2 SVGAGI. The ends lost 6 bases at V and 6 bases at J; junction bases unmatched: 3. CDR3 protein: CASRDRVYEKLFF. In nucleotides, the CDR3 is TGTGCCAGCAGGGACAGGGTTTATGAAAAACTGTTTTTT.

The chain couples TRBV19 to TRBJ1-2, with 9 bases that match TRBD1. Germline V gene lookup returns CDR1 LNHDA and CDR2 SQIVND (reference sequence). Trimming at V came to 10 bases and at J to 5 bases, leaving 11 bases not matched to a gene. This CDR3 has 14 amino acids. In DNA, the CDR3 is TGTGCCACCAGCCGGGACAGGGAATTTTATGGCTACACCTTC. Its translation is CATSRDREFYGYTF.

The genes are TRBV28 and TRBJ2-7, with D possibly being TRBD2 (5 bases). This CDR3 has 14 amino acids. Germline V gene data show CDR1 as MDHEN and CDR2 as SYDVKM. V lost 5 bases and J 6 bases, leaving 17 bases between the germline ends. This CDR3 is CASSPMDFPLEQYF. The DNA for the CDR3 is TGTGCCAGCAGTCCGATGGACTTTCCCCTCGAGCAGTACTTC.

The J gene is TRBJ1-6, the V gene TRBV30; 10 bases match TRBD1. The germline V gene has CDR1 GTSNPN and CDR2 SVGIG (reference sequence). The CDR3 runs to 15 residues. The V segment lost 0 bases and the J segment 7 bases; nucleotides outside the gene matches: 3. This CDR3 is CAWSVMGQGNSPLHF. The CDR3 DNA is TGTGCCTGGAGTGTGATGGGACAGGGGAATTCACCCCTCCACTTT.

The chain uses TRBV5-5 and TRBJ2-1; D is uncertain. Germline CDR1 reads SGHKS; CDR2 reads YYEKEE (reference sequence). Trimming stripped 4 bases from V and 0 bases from J, with 14 bases between. The CDR3 length is 16 residues. The CDR3: CASSPWAISSYNEQFF. The CDR3 region has the DNA TGTGCCAGCAGCCCGTGGGCGATTAGCTCCTACAATGAGCAGTTCTTC.

The chain combines TRBV11-2 with TRBJ1-3, with TRBD1 as a possible D gene (6 bases). The CDR3 contains 15 residues. V was shortened by 0 bases and J by 4 bases, with 10 bases between the two germline ends. Germline V gene lookup returns CDR1 SGHAT and CDR2 FQNNGV. The CDR3 sequence: CASSLDQGLGNTIYF. The DNA for the CDR3 is TGTGCCAGCAGCTTAGATCAGGGGCTCGGAAACACCATATATTTT.

The chain recombines TRBV15 with TRBJ2-1; the match to TRBD1 covers 10 bases. The germline V gene has CDR1 LNHNV and CDR2 YYDKDF (reference sequence). Trimming took 5 bases from V and 9 from J; bases not matched to a gene: 10. The length of the CDR3 is 15 residues. CDR3 residues: CATSLGQGVMGEQFF. CDR3 DNA sequence: TGTGCCACCAGCTTAGGACAGGGGGTGATGGGTGAGCAGTTCTTC.

This clone was detected once. The chain combines TRBV28 with TRBJ1-2, with D unresolved. V lost 5 bases and J lost 4, with 11 bases in between. In germline, CDR1 is MDHEN, CDR2 SYDVKM. This CDR3 spans 13 amino acids. CDR3 DNA sequence: TGTGCCAGCAGTCTTGTAAAGAGCTATGGCTACACCTTC. Amino acid sequence: CASSLVKSYGYTF.

This clone appeared once. The CDR3 DNA sequence: TGTGCCAGCACCGCGGCAGCCTTGAACACTGAAGCTTTCTTT. Translation: CASTAAALNTEAFF. V gene TRBV3-1 (or the pseudogene TRBV3-2) combines with J gene TRBJ1-1; unclear D gene. CDR3 size: 14 residues. Germline CDR1 LGHDT, CDR2 YNNKEL (reference sequence). V shed 7 bases and J shed 0 bases, with 12 bases lying between them.

The V and J genes are TRBV6-5 and TRBJ1-2; 7 nucleotides align to TRBD1. V dropped 11 bases and J dropped 3; count of bases not matched to a gene: 6. The CDR3 has 12 amino acids. The V gene's germline CDR1 is MNHEY and CDR2 SVGAGI. The CDR3 DNA sequence: TGTGCCGTAGCCAGGGGGGACTATGGCTACACCTTC. Protein sequence: CAVARGDYGYTF.

This chain joins TRBV9 and TRBJ1-2; D is unresolved. CDR1 and CDR2 (germline): SGDLS, YYNGEE. The CDR3 contains 13 residues. Trimming shortened V by 3 bases and J by 4 bases, and 10 bases separated the two germline ends. The CDR3 DNA reads as TGTGCCAGCAGCGCCGAAGACTTCTATGGCTACACCTTC. Protein product: CASSAEDFYGYTF. Full variable domain (remainder filled in from reference TRBV9 and TRBJ1-2): DSGVTQTPKHLITATGQRVTLRCSPRSGDLSVYWYQQSLDQGLQFLIQYYNGEERAKGNILERFSAQQFPDLHSELNLSSLELGDSALYFCASSAEDFYGYTFGSGTRLTVV.

The genes are TRBV6-1 and TRBJ1-2; 7 bases map to TRBD1. The CDR3 consists of 15 residues. V trimming: 2 bases; J trimming: 2 bases; junction bases outside the gene matches: 5. Germline assignment: CDR1 MNHNS and CDR2 SASEGT. In DNA form, the CDR3 reads TGTGCCAGCAGTGAATGGGGAGGGGGCAACTATGGCTACACCTTC. Encoded protein: CASSEWGGGNYGYTF.

The chain links TRBV27 to TRBJ2-1; the D is unclear. The CDR3 loop spans 14 amino acids. Germline V lookup: CDR1 MNHEY, CDR2 SMNVEV (reference sequence). V lost 2 bases, J lost 0 bases, and 5 bases lay in between. The CDR3 DNA sequence: TGTGCCAGCAGTTTAGGAGTCTCCTACAATGAGCAGTTCTTC. Translation: CASSLGVSYNEQFF.

V is TRBV7-3 and J is TRBJ2-2; TRBD1 agrees at 8 bases. With V trimmed by 0 bases and J by 4 bases, 7 bases remained unmatched. Per the germline V gene, CDR1 is SGHTA and CDR2 is FQGTGA. There are 17 residues in the CDR3. CDR3: CASSLTRDRGFTGELFF. CDR3 in DNA: TGTGCCAGCAGCTTAACGCGAGACAGGGGATTCACCGGGGAGCTGTTTTTT.

The chain is built from TRBV5-6 and TRBJ2-1; 7 bases are a match to TRBD1. CDR1 SGHDT and CDR2 YYEEEE come from the germline V gene. The ends lost 5 bases at V and 6 bases at J; junction bases unmatched: 14. The CDR3 has 16 residues. The CDR3 sequence is CASSSPGRQGINEQFF. As DNA, the CDR3 is TGTGCCAGCAGTTCCCCCGGTCGACAGGGTATCAATGAGCAGTTCTTC.

This chain links TRBV2 with TRBJ1-4; weak D call: TRBD1 (5 bases). The V gene lost 8 bases and the J gene lost 2 bases, with 12 bases spanning the gap. The CDR3 extends over 14 amino acids. Germline CDR1 is SNHLY and CDR2 is FYNNEI. The CDR3 nucleotides read TGTGCCAGCTCTCGCGGGGGGACTAATGAAAAACTGTTTTTT. It encodes CASSRGGTNEKLFF.

The chain employs TRBV9 and TRBJ2-5, with 9 bases fitting TRBD2. V was pared by 1 base and J by 0 bases, with 4 bases of the junction left unmatched. The CDR3 runs to 16 residues. Germline V gene data show CDR1 as SGDLS and CDR2 as YYNGEE. This CDR3 reads CASSVTASGNQETQYF. The CDR3 DNA follows: TGTGCCAGCAGCGTAACGGCTAGCGGGAACCAAGAGACCCAGTACTTC.

The chain links TRBV7-9 to TRBJ1-3; D call uncertain. The germline V gene encodes CDR1 SEHNR and CDR2 FQNEAQ (reference sequence). This CDR3 is 14 amino acids long. The V end lost 7 bases, the J end lost 2 bases, and 12 bases lay between the germline ends. For the CDR3, the DNA is TGTGCCAGCACCCCACGGAGGACTGGAAACACCATATATTTT. Its translation is CASTPRRTGNTIYF.

The chain uses TRBV5-5 and TRBJ2-1; D is perhaps TRBD1 (6 bases). Germline V lookup: CDR1 SGHKS, CDR2 YYEKEE (reference sequence). The CDR3 is 13 amino acids. Between the trimmed V and J ends, which lost 4 bases and 10 bases, there was a span of 15 bases. CDR3 sequence: CASSSLPGEEQFF. DNA for the CDR3: TGTGCCAGCAGCAGTCTACCAGGGGAGGAGCAGTTCTTC.

The chain couples TRBV9 to TRBJ2-5; D possibly corresponds to TRBD1 (6 bases). There are 14 residues in the CDR3. Germline CDR1 is SGDLS and CDR2 is YYNGEE. V dropped 3 bases and J dropped 5 bases, with 14 bases sitting between them. The CDR3 here is CASSGGFRGETQYF. DNA of the CDR3: TGTGCCAGCAGCGGGGGATTCAGGGGTGAGACCCAGTACTTC.

The chain carries TRBV7-9 and TRBJ2-2, with 8 bases matching TRBD2. V was pared by 2 bases and J by 4 bases, with 9 bases of the junction left unmatched. The V gene's germline CDR1 is SEHNR and CDR2 FQNEAQ (reference sequence). This CDR3 is 17 amino acids long. The CDR3 nucleotides read TGTGCCAGCAGCTTAAGCGCGGGAGGAGGTATCACCGGGGAGCTGTTTTTT. It specifies CASSLSAGGGITGELFF.